A single sample is the source of the 27 T cell receptor beta chains below, sequenced in a study of blood T cells in healthy people across ages (dated by TCRdb to about 2015). The library was made by 5' RACE. The listed sequencing device is Illumina HiSeq 2500. A second roughly 7 to 11 cycle PCR used a sample-barcoded 5' primer and a J-beta primer mix. TCRdb reran the public reads through fastp at Q25 and MiXCR, keeping productive beta chains. CDR3 protein duplicates are merged, each entry listing the most common genes and DNA. The sample records approximately 800,000 distinct CDR3 sequences, 55% to 70% of which are singletons. The ten biggest clones cover roughly 20% of the sample. Material for sequencing was blood. These receptors were obtained from a man aged 25-40 years in good health.

This clonotype is a singleton in its sample. The DNA of the CDR3 is TGCAGTGCTAGAGGACATGGGGGGGGCAATCAGCCCCAGCATTTT. Translation: CSARGHGGGNQPQHF. The V gene is TRBV20-1, the J gene TRBJ1-5; tentatively, D is TRBD1 (5 bases). The CDR3 totals 15 residues. Per the germline V gene, CDR1 is DFQATT and CDR2 is SNEGSKA (reference sequence). The V gene lost 1 base and the J gene lost 2 bases, with 12 bases spanning the gap.

The genes are TRBV7-8 and TRBJ2-7, with 7 bases aligning to TRBD2. V dropped 5 bases and J dropped 0; count of bases not matched to a gene: 7. This CDR3 is 15 amino acids long. Germline lookup yields CDR1 SGHVS and CDR2 FQNEAQ. The CDR3 region has the DNA TGTGCCAGCAGCCCAGCTAGCGGTATCTCCTACGAGCAGTACTTC. As protein: CASSPASGISYEQYF.

V usage is TRBV6-2 or TRBV6-3 and J usage is TRBJ2-7, with 10 bases lining up with TRBD2. Germline assignment: CDR1 MNHEY and CDR2 SVGEGT. The CDR3 is 14 residues long. V was pared by 8 bases and J by 5 bases, with 9 bases of the junction left unmatched. CDR3 amino acids: CASASSGSSDEQYF. The CDR3 nucleotides are TGTGCCAGCGCTTCTAGCGGGAGTTCGGACGAGCAGTACTTC.

The chain is built from TRBV7-2 and TRBJ1-2, with 9 bases aligning to TRBD1. Germline V CDR1 and CDR2: SGHTA, FQGNSA. V trimming: 5 bases; J trimming: 1 base; junction bases outside the gene matches: 8. The CDR3 totals 16 residues. The CDR3: CASSPGPGQGNYGYTF. As DNA, the CDR3 is TGTGCCAGCAGCCCAGGACCGGGACAGGGTAACTATGGCTACACCTTC.

In DNA, the CDR3 is TGTGCCAGCAGCTTAAATACTTGGTCACAGGAGAACAATGAGCAGTTCTTC. Encoded protein: CASSLNTWSQENNEQFF. The chain joins TRBV7-3 to TRBJ2-1; D might be TRBD1 (5 bases). The ends were cut back, 1 base at V and 5 bases at J, with 18 bases in the middle. Germline CDR1 SGHTA, CDR2 FQGTGA. This CDR3 comprises 17 residues.

This clonotype appeared a few times. V usage is TRBV6-5 and J usage is TRBJ1-2; possible D gene TRBD1, 6 bases. V was clipped by 6 bases and J by 6 bases, with 17 bases between them. The CDR3 contains 14 residues. CDR1 MNHEY and CDR2 SVGAGI come from the germline V gene. The CDR3: CASRRTAQGDGYTF. The CDR3 DNA reads TGTGCCAGCAGAAGGACAGCCCAGGGAGATGGCTACACCTTC.

This sequence joins TRBV9 and TRBJ2-1; possibly TRBD2 for D (5 bases). The V gene lost 0 bases and the J gene lost 6 bases, with 13 bases spanning the gap. The CDR3 has 15 amino acids. Germline CDR1 is SGDLS and CDR2 is YYNGEE. CDR3: CASSVDGGIVNEQFF. CDR3 in DNA: TGTGCCAGCAGCGTAGATGGAGGTATCGTCAATGAGCAGTTCTTC.

This clonotype turned up a few times. CDR3 nucleotide sequence: TGCGCCAGCAGCTTCAACAGCTACACTGAAGCTTTCTTT. It specifies CASSFNSYTEAFF. This rearrangement joins TRBV5-1 to TRBJ1-1; D not certain. Germline assignment: CDR1 SGHRS and CDR2 YFSETQ. V lost 2 bases and J lost 3, with 8 bases in between. The CDR3 sequence is 13 residues long.

The chain recombines TRBV5-1 with TRBJ2-7; D is uncertain. CDR3 length: 14 amino acids. Germline CDR1 reads SGHRS; CDR2 reads YFSETQ. V was cut by 7 bases and J by 5 bases, with 19 bases left in between. This CDR3 is CASATSEYPNEQYF. CDR3 DNA: TGCGCCAGCGCCACTTCGGAGTATCCAAACGAGCAGTACTTC.

In its sample, this clonotype was seen once. The genes are TRBV20-1 and TRBJ2-1, with TRBD2 matching 8 bases. Losses at the gene ends were 0 bases for V and 0 bases for J; bases not matched to a gene: 1. This CDR3 spans 15 amino acids. CDR1 is DFQATT, CDR2 SNEGSKA, per germline (reference sequence). DNA for the CDR3: TGCAGTGCTAGAGAAGCGGGAGACTCCTACAATGAGCAGTTCTTC. Translating it yields CSAREAGDSYNEQFF.

In this sample, this clonotype turned up a few times. V and J are TRBV5-5 and TRBJ1-1; weak D call: TRBD1 (6 bases). The germline V gene encodes CDR1 SGHKS and CDR2 YYEKEE (reference sequence). This CDR3 is 14 amino acids long. Trimming stripped 4 bases from V and 0 bases from J, with 10 bases between. The CDR3 region has the DNA TGTGCCAGCAGCCGACAGGTCATGAACACTGAAGCTTTCTTT. Translation gives CASSRQVMNTEAFF.

Regarding this clonotype: One end of the junction is discordant with germline, which a read error may explain. The chain carries TRBV7-9 and TRBJ2-6, with TRBD1 as a possible D gene (5 bases). The CDR3 runs 13 residues. CDR1 is SEHNR and CDR2 is FQNEAQ in the germline V gene (reference sequence). Written as DNA, the CDR3 is TGTGCCAGCCCCAGCTCTGGGGCCAACGTCCAGACTTTC. Its protein is CASPSSGANVQTF.

V usage is TRBV28 and J usage is TRBJ2-1; 9 bases map to TRBD2. This CDR3 is built from 13 residues. J was trimmed by 12 bases and V by 6 bases; bases with no gene match: 9. Looked up from germline, CDR1 is MDHEN and CDR2 is SYDVKM. CDR3 nucleotide sequence: TGTGCCAGCAGCCGACTAGCGGAGGGTGTGCAGTTCTTC. This codes for CASSRLAEGVQFF.

The chain couples TRBV6-2 or TRBV6-3 to TRBJ2-7; D might be TRBD1 or TRBD2, each matching 6 bases. Judging by the DNA end, TRBJ2-5 fits better; the J call may be wrong. Germline values: CDR1 MNHEY, CDR2 SVGEGT. The CDR3 consists of 16 residues. CDR3: CASSYPRGRNSETQYF. Written as DNA, the CDR3 is TGTGCCAGCAGTTATCCTCGGGGGCGGAATTCGGAGACCCAGTACTTC.

The V gene is TRBV9, the J gene TRBJ1-2, with TRBD1 as a possible D gene (6 bases). With 2 bases removed from V and 2 bases from J, the gap between germline ends came to 13 bases. The germline V gene encodes CDR1 SGDLS and CDR2 YYNGEE. The CDR3 contains 15 residues. The CDR3 loop reads CASSVYTTGNYGYTF. The CDR3 nucleotides are TGTGCCAGCAGCGTCTATACGACAGGAAACTATGGCTACACCTTC.

J is TRBJ2-5 and V is TRBV20-1; D remains ambiguous. The better agreement between TRBJ2-7 and the DNA end casts doubt on the J call. Germline V gene data show CDR1 as DFQATT and CDR2 as SNEGSKA (reference sequence). The CDR3 covers 13 residues. The CDR3 loop reads CSALVPSRYEQYF. The CDR3 bases are TGCAGTGCCCTGGTCCCTTCTAGGTACGAGCAGTACTTC.

Note on this clonotype: A much bigger clone sits one base away, suggesting this may be a read error. The rearrangement uses TRBV29-1 and TRBJ1-5, with 7 bases that match TRBD1. With V trimmed by 4 bases and J by 5 bases, 8 bases remained unmatched. Germline V gives CDR1 SQVTM, CDR2 ANQGSEA. The CDR3 consists of 14 residues. The CDR3 loop reads CSVAETGSDQPQHF. The CDR3 nucleotides are TGCAGCGTTGCCGAGACAGGGAGCGATCAGCCCCAGCATTTT.

The chain carries TRBV4-2 and TRBJ2-7; no reliable D call. V gave up 0 bases and J gave up 7 bases, with 13 bases separating them. Germline CDR1 reads LGHNA; CDR2 reads YNFKEQ. The CDR3 sequence is 14 residues long. The CDR3 protein is CASSQDLYMGEQYF. Written as DNA, the CDR3 is TGTGCCAGCAGCCAAGACCTCTACATGGGGGAGCAGTACTTC.

This chain links TRBV12-5 with TRBJ2-5; TRBD2 matches 11 bases. The CDR3 loop spans 17 amino acids. Germline V lookup: CDR1 LGHNT, CDR2 FRNRAP. Germline trimming cut 0 bases from V and 1 base from J; bases unmatched to any gene: 4. This CDR3 reads CASGLVLTSGGQETQYF. For the CDR3, the DNA is TGTGCTAGTGGTTTGGTACTTACTAGCGGGGGCCAAGAGACCCAGTACTTC.

This clonotype was detected only a few times. The rearrangement joins TRBV20-1 to TRBJ2-7, with D perhaps TRBD2 (6 bases). The CDR3 is made up of 14 amino acids. The V end was cut by 3 bases, the J end by 1 base, with 13 bases between. Germline CDR1 reads DFQATT; CDR2 reads SNEGSKA (reference sequence). In DNA form, the CDR3 reads TGCAGTGCTAGTGGTACGGGAGCATCCTACGAGCAGTACTTC. Its translation: CSASGTGASYEQYF.

The gene calls are TRBV20-1 and TRBJ2-5, with 10 nucleotides matching TRBD2. The CDR3 extends over 14 amino acids. The germline V gene encodes CDR1 DFQATT and CDR2 SNEGSKA (reference sequence). V trimming: 8 bases; J trimming: 2 bases; junction bases outside the gene matches: 8. For the CDR3, the DNA is TGCAGTTCATCTAGCGGGAGCGGGCAAGAGACCCAGTACTTC. Translating gives CSSSSGSGQETQYF.

This clonotype came up a few times. This chain's CDR3 is CASSVASSRETQYF. As DNA, the CDR3 is TGTGCCAGCAGCGTAGCTTCGAGTCGGGAGACCCAGTACTTC. The rearrangement uses TRBV9 and TRBJ2-5; no clear D gene. The CDR3 is 14 residues long. Per germline, CDR1 SGDLS and CDR2 YYNGEE. V dropped 0 bases and J dropped 5 bases, with 11 bases sitting between them. Looking up the rest from reference TRBV9 and TRBJ2-5 gives the full variable domain: DSGVTQTPKHLITATGQRVTLRCSPRSGDLSVYWYQQSLDQGLQFLIQYYNGEERAKGNILERFSAQQFPDLHSELNLSSLELGDSALYFCASSVASSRETQYFGPGTRLLVL.

A note on this clonotype: This may be a read error, as it is one base from a much larger clone. The chain uses TRBV3-1 and TRBJ2-1, with TRBD1 identical over 8 bases. The CDR3 extends over 15 amino acids. The germline gives CDR1 LGHDT, CDR2 YNNKEL (reference sequence). The J segment lost 10 bases and the V segment lost 3 bases, leaving 11 bases of the junction unmatched. CDR3 amino acids: CASSHPQQGGYEQFF. As DNA, the CDR3 is TGTGCCAGCAGCCATCCTCAACAGGGGGGCTACGAGCAGTTCTTC.

The chain carries TRBV20-1 and TRBJ2-1; D is possibly TRBD1 (5 bases). From germline, CDR1 is DFQATT and CDR2 SNEGSKA (reference sequence). V was shortened by 3 bases and J by 4 bases, with 16 bases between the two germline ends. The CDR3 is 15 amino acids. The CDR3 spells CSARSQEFLYNEQFF. The CDR3, as DNA: TGCAGTGCTAGGTCACAGGAGTTTCTTTACAATGAGCAGTTCTTC.

This chain links TRBV5-1 with TRBJ2-3; D may be TRBD2 (5 bases). This CDR3 has 14 amino acids. CDR1 is SGHRS and CDR2 is YFSETQ in the germline V gene. The V gene lost 1 base and the J gene lost 2 bases, with 8 bases spanning the gap. Here the CDR3 DNA reads TGCGCCAGCAGCTTGCCGGGGATCACAGATACGCAGTATTTT. Amino acid sequence: CASSLPGITDTQYF. Supplemented by reference TRBV5-1 and TRBJ2-3, the full variable domain reads KAGVTQTPRYLIKTRGQQVTLSCSPISGHRSVSWYQQTPGQGLQFLFEYFSETQRNKGNFPGRFSGRQFSNSRSEMNVSTLELGDSALYLCASSLPGITDTQYFGPGTRLTVL.

This clonotype was observed a single time. This may be a read error, as it is one base from a much larger clone. The V gene is TRBV7-2, the J gene TRBJ1-2, with D tentatively TRBD1 (5 bases). This CDR3 comprises 16 residues. Per germline, CDR1 SGHTA and CDR2 FQGNSA. Trimming took 1 base from V and 4 from J, leaving 16 bases between them. The CDR3 is CASSLDSGVWVYGYTF. The CDR3 bases are TGTGCCAGCAGCTTAGATTCGGGGGTTTGGGTCTATGGCTACACCTTC.

In regard to this clonotype: A read error is possible here, since a much larger clone lies one base away. V gene TRBV29-1 combines with J gene TRBJ1-1, with D hard to call. CDR3 length: 13 amino acids. In germline, CDR1 is SQVTM, CDR2 ANQGSEA. V shed 7 bases and J shed 2 bases, with 14 bases lying between them. The CDR3 spells CSGAVGHNTEAFF. The CDR3 DNA follows: TGCAGCGGAGCGGTTGGTCATAACACTGAAGCTTTCTTT.